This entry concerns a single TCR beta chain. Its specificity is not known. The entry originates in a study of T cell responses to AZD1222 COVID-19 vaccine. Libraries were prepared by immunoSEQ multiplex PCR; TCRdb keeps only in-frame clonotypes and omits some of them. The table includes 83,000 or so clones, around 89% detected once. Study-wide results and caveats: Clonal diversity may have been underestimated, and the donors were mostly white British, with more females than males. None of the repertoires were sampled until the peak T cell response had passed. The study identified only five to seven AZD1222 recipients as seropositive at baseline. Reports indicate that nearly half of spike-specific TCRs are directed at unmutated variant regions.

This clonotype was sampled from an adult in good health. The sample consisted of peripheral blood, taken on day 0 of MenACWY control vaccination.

The CDR3 nucleotides read TGTGCCTGGAGTCGATCTAGCAATCAGCCCCAGCATTTT. Protein: CAWSRSSNQPQHF. V and J are TRBV30 and TRBJ1-5; D remains unclear. The CDR3 consists of 13 residues. Germline V gene data show CDR1 as GTSNPN and CDR2 as SVGIG (reference sequence). The V gene lost 2 bases and the J gene lost 0 bases, with 5 bases spanning the gap.